What follows is one TCR beta chain and its context. The age range of participants was about 18 to 95 years, with residence in about two dozen US areas. The data were obtained in a study of blood T cell repertoires in COVID-19. Per the germline V gene, CDR1 is LNHDA and CDR2 is SQIVND (reference sequence). There are 14 residues in the CDR3. V trimming: 4 bases; J trimming: 4 bases; junction bases outside the gene matches: 4. Using immunoSEQ multiplex PCR, the repertoire was profiled, and TCRdb retains in-frame clones only, with some absent. The sample consists of 400,000 to 450,000 clones, roughly nine tenths of them appearing once.

The TCR was taken from a young man who had recovered from COVID-19. Sequenced: PBMCs or T cells enriched from blood (not recorded which). V usage is TRBV19 and J usage is TRBJ1-3; TRBD1 matches at 7 bases. The CDR3 loop is CASSTGTEGNTIYF. The CDR3 nucleotides read TGTGCCAGTAGTACCGGGACAGAAGGAAACACCATATATTTT. The variable domain in full, completed from reference TRBV19 and TRBJ1-3, reads DGGITQSPKYLFRKEGQNVTLSCEQNLNHDAMYWYRQDPGQGLRLIYYSQIVNDFQKGDIAEGYSVSREKKESFPLTVTSAQKNPTAFYLCASSTGTEGNTIYFGEGSWLTVV.